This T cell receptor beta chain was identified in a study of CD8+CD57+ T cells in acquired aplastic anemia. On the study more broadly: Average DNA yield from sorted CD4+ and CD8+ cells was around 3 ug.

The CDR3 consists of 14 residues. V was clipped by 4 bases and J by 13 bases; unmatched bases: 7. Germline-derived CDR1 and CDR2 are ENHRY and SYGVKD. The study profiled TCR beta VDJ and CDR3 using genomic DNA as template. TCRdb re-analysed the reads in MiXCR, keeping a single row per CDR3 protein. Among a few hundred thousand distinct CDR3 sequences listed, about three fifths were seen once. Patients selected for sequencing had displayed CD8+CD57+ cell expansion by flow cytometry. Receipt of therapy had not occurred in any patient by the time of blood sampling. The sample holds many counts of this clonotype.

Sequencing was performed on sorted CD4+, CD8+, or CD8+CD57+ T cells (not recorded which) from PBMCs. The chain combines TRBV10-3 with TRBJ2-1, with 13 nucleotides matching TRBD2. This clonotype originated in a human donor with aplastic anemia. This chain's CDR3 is CAISGTSGGPLQFF. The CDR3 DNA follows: TGTGCCATCAGTGGGACTAGCGGGGGCCCCCTCCAGTTCTTC.